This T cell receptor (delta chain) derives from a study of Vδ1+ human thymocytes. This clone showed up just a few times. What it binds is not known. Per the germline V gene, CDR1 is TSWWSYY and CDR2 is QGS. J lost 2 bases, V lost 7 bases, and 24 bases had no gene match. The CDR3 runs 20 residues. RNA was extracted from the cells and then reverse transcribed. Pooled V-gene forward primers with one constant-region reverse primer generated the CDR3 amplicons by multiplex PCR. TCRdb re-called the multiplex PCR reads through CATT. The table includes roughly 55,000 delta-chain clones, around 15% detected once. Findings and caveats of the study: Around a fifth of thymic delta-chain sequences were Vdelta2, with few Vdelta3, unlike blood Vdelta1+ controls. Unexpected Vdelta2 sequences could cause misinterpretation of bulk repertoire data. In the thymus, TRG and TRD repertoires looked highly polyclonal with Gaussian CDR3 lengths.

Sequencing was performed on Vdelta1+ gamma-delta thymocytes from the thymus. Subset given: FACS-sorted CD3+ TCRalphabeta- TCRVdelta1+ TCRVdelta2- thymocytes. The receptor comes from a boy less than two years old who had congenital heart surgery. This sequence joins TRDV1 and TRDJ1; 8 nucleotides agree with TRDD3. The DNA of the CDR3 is TGTGCTCTTGCGTGCTACATACTGCCTGGGGGACACCGATCAACCGATAAACTCATCTTT. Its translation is CALACYILPGGHRSTDKLIF.